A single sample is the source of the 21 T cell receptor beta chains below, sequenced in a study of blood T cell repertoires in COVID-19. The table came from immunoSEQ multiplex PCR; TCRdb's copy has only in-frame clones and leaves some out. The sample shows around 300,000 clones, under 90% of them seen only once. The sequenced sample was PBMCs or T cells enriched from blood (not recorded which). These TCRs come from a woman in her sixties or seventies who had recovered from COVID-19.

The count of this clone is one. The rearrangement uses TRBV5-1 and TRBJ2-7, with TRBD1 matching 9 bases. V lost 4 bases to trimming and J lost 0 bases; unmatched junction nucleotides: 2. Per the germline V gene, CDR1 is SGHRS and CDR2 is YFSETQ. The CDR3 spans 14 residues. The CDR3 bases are TGCGCCAGCAGCACGACAGGGGGCTCCTACGAGCAGTACTTC. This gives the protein CASSTTGGSYEQYF.

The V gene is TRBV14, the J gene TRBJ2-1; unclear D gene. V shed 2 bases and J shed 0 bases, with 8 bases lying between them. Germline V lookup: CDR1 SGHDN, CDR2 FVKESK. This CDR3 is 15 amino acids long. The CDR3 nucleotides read TGTGCCAGCAGCCAACTTAGTAGCTCCTACAATGAGCAGTTCTTC. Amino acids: CASSQLSSSYNEQFF.

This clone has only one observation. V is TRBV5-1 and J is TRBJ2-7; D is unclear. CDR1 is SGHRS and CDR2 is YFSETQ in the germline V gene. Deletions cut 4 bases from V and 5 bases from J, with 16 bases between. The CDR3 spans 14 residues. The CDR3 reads CASSVVLGANEQYF. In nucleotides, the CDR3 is TGCGCCAGCAGCGTAGTCCTCGGAGCCAACGAGCAGTACTTC.

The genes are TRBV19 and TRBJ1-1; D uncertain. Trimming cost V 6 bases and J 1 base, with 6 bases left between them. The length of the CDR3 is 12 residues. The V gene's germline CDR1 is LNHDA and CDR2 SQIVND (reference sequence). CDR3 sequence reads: CASSRENTEAFF. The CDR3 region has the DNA TGTGCCAGTAGCCGGGAGAACACTGAAGCTTTCTTT.

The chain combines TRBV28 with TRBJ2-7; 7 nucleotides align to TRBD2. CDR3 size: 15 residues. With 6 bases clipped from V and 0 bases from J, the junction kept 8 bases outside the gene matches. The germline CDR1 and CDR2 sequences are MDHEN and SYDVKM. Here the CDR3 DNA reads TGTGCCAGCAGAACCCAAGCGGGACTCTCCTACGAGCAGTACTTC. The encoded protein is CASRTQAGLSYEQYF.

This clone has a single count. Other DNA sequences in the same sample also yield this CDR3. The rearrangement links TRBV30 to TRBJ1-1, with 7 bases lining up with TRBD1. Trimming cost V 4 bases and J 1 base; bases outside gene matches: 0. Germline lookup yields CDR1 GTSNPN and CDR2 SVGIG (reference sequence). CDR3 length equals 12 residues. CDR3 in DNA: TGTGCCTGGACAGGGGGGAACACTGAAGCTTTCTTT. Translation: CAWTGGNTEAFF.

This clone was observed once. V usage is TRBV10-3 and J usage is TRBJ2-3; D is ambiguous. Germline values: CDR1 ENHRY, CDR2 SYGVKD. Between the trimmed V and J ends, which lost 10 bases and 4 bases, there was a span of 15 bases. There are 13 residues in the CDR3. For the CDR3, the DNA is TGTGCCACCACGAGCGAATGGGCAGATACGCAGTATTTT. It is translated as CATTSEWADTQYF.

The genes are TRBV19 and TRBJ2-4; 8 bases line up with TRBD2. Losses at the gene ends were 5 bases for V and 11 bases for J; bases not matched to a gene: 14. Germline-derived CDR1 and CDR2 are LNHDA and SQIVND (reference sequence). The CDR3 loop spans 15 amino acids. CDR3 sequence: CASSPRGGLALVQYF. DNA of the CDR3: TGTGCCAGTAGTCCCCGGGGGGGCCTAGCACTCGTTCAGTACTTC.

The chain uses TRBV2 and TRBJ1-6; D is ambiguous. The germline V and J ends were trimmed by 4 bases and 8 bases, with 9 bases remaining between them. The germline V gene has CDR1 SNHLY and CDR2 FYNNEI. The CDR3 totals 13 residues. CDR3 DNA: TGTGCCAGCAGTGCGGGAGGCTATTCACCCCTCCACTTT. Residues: CASSAGGYSPLHF.

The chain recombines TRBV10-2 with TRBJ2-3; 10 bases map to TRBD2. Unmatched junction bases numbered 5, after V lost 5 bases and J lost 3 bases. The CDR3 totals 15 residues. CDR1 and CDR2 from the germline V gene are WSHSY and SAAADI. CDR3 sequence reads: CASSLTSGITDTQYF. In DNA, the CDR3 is TGCGCCAGCAGTCTAACTAGCGGGATTACAGATACGCAGTATTTT.

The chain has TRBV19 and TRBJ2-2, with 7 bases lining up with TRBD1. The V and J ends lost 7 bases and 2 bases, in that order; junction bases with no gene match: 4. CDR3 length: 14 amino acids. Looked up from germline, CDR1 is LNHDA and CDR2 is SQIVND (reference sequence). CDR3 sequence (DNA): TGTGCCAGTAACGAGGGGGCCAACACCGGGGAGCTGTTTTTT. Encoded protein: CASNEGANTGELFF.

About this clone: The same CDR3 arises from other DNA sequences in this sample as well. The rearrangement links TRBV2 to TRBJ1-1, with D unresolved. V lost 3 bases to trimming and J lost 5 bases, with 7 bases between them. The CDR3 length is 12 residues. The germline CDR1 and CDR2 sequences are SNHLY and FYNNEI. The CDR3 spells CASSDTGTEAFF. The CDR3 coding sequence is TGTGCCAGCAGTGACACGGGGACTGAAGCTTTCTTT.

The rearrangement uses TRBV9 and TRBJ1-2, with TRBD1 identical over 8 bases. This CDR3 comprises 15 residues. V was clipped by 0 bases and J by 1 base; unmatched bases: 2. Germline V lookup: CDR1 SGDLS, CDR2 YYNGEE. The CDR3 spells CASSVGGQGNYGYTF. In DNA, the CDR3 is TGTGCCAGCAGCGTAGGAGGACAGGGTAACTATGGCTACACCTTC.

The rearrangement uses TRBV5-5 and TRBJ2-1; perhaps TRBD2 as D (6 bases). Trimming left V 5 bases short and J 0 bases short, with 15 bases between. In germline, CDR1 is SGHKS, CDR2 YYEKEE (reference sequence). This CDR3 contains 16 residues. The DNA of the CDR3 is TGTGCCAGCAGTTGGGACGGGAGCCCCTCCTACAATGAGCAGTTCTTC. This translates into CASSWDGSPSYNEQFF.

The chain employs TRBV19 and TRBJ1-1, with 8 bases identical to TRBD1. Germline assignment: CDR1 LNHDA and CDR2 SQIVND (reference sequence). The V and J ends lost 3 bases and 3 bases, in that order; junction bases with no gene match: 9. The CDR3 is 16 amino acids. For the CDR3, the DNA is TGTGCCAGTAGTATTCGGGAGGACAGGGTTCACACTGAAGCTTTCTTT. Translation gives CASSIREDRVHTEAFF. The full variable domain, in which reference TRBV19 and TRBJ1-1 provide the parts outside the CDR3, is DGGITQSPKYLFRKEGQNVTLSCEQNLNHDAMYWYRQDPGQGLRLIYYSQIVNDFQKGDIAEGYSVSREKKESFPLTVTSAQKNPTAFYLCASSIREDRVHTEAFFGQGTRLTVV.

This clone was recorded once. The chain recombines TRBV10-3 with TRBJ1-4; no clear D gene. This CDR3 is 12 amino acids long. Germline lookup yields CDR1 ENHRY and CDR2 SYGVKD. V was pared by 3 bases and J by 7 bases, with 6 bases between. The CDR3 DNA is TGTGCCATCAGTGACCGGGGTGAAAAACTGTTTTTT. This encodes CAISDRGEKLFF.

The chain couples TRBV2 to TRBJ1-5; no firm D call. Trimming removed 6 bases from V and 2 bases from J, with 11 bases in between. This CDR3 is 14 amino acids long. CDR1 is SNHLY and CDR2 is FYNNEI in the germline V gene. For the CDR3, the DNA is TGTGCCAGCAGAGAGGGAAGTGGCAATCAGCCCCAGCATTTT. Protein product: CASREGSGNQPQHF.

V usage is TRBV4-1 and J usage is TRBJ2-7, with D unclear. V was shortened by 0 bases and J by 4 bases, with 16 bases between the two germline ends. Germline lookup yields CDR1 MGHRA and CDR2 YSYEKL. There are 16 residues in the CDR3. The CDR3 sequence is CASSQDFLTPGYEQYF. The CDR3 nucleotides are TGCGCCAGCAGCCAAGATTTTTTAACCCCCGGGTACGAGCAGTACTTC.

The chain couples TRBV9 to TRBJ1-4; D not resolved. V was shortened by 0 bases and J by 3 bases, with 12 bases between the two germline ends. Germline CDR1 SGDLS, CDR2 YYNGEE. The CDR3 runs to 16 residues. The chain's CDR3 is CASSVDAGSSNEKLFF. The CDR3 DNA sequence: TGTGCCAGCAGCGTAGACGCGGGCAGTTCTAATGAAAAACTGTTTTTT.

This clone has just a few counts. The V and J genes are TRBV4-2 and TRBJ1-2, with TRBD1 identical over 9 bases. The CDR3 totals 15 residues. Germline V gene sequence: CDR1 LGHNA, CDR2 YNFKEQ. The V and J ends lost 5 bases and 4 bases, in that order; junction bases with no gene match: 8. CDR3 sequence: CASSLTGGEGYGYTF. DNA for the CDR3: TGTGCCAGCAGCTTAACAGGGGGCGAGGGCTATGGCTACACCTTC.

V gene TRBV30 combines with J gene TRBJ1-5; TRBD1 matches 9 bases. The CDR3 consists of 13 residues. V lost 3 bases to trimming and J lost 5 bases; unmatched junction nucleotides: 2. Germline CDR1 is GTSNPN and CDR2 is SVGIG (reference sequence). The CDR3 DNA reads TGTGCCTGGAGCGACAGGGGGGATCAGCCCCAGCATTTT. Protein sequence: CAWSDRGDQPQHF.